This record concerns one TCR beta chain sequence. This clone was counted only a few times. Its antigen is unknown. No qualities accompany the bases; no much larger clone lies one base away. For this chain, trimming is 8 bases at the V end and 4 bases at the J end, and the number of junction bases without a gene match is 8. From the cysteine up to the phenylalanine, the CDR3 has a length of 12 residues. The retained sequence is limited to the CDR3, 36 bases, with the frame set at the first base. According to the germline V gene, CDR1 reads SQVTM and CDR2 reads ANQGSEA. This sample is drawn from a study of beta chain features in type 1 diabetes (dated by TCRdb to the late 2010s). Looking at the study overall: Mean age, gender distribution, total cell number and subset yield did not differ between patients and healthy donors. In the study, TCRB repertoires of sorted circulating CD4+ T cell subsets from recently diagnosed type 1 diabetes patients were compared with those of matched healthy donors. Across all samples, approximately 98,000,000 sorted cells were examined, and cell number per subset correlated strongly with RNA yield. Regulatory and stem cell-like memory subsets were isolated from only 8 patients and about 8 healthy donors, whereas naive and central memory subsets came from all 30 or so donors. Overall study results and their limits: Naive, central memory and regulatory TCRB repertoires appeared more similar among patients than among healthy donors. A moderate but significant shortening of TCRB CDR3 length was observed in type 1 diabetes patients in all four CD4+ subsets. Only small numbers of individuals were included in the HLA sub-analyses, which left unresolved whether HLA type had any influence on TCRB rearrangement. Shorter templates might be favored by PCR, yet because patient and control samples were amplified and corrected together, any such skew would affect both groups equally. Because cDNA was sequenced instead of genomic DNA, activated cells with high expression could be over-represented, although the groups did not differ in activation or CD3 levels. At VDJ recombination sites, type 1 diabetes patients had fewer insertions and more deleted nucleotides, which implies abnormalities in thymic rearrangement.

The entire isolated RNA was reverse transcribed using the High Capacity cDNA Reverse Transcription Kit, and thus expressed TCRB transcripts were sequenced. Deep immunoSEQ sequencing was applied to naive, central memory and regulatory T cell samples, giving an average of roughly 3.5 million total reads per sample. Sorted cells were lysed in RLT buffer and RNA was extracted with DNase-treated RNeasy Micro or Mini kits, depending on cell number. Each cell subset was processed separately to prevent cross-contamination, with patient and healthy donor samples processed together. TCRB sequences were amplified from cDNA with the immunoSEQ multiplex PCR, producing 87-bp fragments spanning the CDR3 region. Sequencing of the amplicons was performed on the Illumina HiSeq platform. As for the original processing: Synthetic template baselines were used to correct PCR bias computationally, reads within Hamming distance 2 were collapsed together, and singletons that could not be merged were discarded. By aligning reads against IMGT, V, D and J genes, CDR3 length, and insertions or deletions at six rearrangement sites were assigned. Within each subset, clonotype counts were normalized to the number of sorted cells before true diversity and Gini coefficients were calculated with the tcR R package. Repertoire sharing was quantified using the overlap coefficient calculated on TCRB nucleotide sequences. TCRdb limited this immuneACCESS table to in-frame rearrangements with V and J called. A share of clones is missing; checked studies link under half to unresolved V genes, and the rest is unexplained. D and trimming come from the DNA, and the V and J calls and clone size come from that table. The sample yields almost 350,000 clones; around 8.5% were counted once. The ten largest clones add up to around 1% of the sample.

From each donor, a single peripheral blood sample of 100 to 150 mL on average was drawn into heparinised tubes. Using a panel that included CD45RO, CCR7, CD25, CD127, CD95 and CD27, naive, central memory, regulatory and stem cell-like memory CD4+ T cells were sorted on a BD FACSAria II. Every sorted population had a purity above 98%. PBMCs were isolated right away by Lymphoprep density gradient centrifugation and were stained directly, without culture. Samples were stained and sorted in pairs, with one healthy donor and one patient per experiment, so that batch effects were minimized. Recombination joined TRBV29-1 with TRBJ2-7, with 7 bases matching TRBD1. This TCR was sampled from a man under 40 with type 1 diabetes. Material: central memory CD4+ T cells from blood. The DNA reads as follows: TGCAGCTTGACAGGGCACGGGTACGAGCAGTACTTC. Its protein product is CSLTGHGYEQYF.